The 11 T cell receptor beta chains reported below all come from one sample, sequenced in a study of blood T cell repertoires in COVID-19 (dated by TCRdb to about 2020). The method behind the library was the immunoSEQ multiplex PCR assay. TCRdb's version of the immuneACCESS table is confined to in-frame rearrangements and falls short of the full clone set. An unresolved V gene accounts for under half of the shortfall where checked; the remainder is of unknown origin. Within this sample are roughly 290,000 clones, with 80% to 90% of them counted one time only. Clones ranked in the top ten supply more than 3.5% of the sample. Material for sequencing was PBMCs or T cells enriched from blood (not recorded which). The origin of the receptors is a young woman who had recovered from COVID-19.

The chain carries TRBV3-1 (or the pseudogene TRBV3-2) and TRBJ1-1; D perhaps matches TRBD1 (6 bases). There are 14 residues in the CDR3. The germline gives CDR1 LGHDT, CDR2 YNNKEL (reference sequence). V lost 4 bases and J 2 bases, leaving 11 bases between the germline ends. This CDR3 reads CASSPGTLNTEAFF. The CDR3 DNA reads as TGTGCCAGCAGCCCGGGGACATTAAACACTGAAGCTTTCTTT.

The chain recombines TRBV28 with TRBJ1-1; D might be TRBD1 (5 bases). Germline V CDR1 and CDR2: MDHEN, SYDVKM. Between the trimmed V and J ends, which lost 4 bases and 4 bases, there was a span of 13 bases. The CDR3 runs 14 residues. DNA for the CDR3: TGTGCCAGCAGTTCCCCGACAGAATCCACTGAAGCTTTCTTT. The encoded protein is CASSSPTESTEAFF.

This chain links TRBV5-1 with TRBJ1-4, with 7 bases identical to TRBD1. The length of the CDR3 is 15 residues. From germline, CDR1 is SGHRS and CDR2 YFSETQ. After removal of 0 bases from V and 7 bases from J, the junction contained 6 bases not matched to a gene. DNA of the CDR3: TGCGCCAGCAGCTTGGCCCAGGGGGGTGGTGAAAAACTGTTTTTT. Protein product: CASSLAQGGGEKLFF.

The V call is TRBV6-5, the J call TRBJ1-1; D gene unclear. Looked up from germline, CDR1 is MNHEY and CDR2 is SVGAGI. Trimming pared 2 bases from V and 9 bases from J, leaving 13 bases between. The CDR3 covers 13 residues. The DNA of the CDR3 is TGTGCCAGCAGTTACGAGTTGAGAACTCAAGCTTTCTTT. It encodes CASSYELRTQAFF.

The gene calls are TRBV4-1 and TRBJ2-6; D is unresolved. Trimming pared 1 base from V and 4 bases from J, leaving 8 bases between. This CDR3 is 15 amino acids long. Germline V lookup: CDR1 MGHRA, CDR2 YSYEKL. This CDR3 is CASSQATFGANVLTF. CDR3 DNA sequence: TGCGCCAGCAGCCAAGCCACATTCGGGGCCAACGTCCTGACTTTC.

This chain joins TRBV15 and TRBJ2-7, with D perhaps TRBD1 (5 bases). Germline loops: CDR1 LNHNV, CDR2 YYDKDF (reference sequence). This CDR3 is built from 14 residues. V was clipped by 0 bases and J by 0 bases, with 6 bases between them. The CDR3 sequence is CATSRDQGSYEQYF. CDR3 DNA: TGTGCCACCAGCAGAGATCAGGGCTCCTACGAGCAGTACTTC.

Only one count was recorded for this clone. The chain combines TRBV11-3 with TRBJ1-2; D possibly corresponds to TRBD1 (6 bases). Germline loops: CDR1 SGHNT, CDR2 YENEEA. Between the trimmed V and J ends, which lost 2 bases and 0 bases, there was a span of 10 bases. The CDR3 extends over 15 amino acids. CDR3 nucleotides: TGTGCCAGCAGCTTACCTAACAGGGCTAACTATGGCTACACCTTC. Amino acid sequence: CASSLPNRANYGYTF.

CDR3 sequence reads: CASRWTGGFAGELFF. The CDR3 bases are TGTGCCAGCAGGTGGACAGGGGGCTTTGCCGGGGAGCTGTTTTTT. The rearrangement links TRBV6-5 to TRBJ2-2; 11 nucleotides line up with TRBD1. Germline CDR1 reads MNHEY; CDR2 reads SVGAGI. V was pared by 6 bases and J by 6 bases, with 6 bases of the junction left unmatched. This CDR3 is built from 15 residues.

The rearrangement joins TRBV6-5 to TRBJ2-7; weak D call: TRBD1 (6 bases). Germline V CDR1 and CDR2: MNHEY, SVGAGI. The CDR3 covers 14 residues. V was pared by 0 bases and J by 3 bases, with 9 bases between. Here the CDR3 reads CASSYSRDNYEQYF. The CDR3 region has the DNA TGTGCCAGCAGTTACTCCCGGGACAACTACGAGCAGTACTTC.

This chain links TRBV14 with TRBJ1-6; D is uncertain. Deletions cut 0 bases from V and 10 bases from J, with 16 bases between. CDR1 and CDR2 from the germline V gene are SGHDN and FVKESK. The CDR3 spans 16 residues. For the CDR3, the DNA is TGTGCCAGCAGCCAAGATGGAGGGAATTTGAGGTCACCCCTCCACTTT. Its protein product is CASSQDGGNLRSPLHF.

The CDR3 region has the DNA TGTGCCAGCAGCTTAGCGCAGGGTAGGAACACTGAAGCTTTCTTT. This gives the protein CASSLAQGRNTEAFF. This chain connects TRBV7-9 to TRBJ1-1; TRBD1 is a possible D gene (5 bases). Per the germline V gene, CDR1 is SEHNR and CDR2 is FQNEAQ (reference sequence). Trimming removed 0 bases from V and 1 base from J, with 9 bases in between. The CDR3 extends over 15 amino acids.